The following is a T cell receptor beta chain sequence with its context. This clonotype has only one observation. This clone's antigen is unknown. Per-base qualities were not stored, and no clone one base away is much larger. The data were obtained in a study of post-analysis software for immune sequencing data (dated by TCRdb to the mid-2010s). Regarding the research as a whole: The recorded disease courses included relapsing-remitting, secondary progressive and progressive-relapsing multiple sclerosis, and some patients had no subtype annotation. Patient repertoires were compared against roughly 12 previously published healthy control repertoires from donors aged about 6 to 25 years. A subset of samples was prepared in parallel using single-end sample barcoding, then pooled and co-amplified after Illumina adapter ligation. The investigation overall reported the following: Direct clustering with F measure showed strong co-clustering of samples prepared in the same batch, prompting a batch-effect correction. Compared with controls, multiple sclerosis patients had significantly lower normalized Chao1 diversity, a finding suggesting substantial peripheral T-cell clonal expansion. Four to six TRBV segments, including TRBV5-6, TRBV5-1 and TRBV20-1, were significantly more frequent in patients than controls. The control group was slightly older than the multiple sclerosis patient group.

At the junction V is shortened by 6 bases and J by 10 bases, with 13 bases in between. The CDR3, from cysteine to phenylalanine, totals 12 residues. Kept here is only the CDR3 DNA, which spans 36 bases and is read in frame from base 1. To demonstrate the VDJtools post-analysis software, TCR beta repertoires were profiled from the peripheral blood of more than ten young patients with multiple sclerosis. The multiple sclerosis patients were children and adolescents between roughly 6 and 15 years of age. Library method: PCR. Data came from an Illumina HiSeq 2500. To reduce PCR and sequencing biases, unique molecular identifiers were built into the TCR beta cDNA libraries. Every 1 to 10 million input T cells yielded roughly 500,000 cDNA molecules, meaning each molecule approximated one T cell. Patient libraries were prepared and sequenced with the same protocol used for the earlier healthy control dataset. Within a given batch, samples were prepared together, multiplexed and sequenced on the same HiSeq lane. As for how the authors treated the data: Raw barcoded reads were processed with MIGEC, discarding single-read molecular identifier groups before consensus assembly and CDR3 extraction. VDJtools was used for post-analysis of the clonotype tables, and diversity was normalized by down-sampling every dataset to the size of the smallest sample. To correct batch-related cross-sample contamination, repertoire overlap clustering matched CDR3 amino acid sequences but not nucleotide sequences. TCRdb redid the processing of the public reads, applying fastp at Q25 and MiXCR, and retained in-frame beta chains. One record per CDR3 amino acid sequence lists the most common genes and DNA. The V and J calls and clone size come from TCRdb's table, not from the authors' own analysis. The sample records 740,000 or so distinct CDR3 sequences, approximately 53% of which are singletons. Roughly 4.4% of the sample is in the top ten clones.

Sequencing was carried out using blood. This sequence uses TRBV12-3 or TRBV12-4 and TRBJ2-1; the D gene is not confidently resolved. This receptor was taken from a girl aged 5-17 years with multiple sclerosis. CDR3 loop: CASSRLPREQFF. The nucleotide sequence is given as TGTGCCAGCAGCCGACTCCCGAGGGAGCAGTTCTTC.